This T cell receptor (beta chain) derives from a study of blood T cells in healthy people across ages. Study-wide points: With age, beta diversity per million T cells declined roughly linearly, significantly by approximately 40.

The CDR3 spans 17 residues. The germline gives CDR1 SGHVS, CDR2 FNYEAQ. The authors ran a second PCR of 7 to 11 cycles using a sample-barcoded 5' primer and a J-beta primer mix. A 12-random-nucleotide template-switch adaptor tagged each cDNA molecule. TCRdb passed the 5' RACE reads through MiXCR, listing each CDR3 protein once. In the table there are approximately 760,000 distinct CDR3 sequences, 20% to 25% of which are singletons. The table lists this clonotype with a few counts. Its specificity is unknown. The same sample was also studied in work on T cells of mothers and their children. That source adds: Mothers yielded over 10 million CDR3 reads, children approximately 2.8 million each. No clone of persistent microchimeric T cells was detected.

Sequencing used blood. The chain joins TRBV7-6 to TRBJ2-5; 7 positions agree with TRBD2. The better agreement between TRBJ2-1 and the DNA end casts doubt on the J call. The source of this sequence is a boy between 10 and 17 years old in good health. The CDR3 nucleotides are TGTGCCAGCAGCTTAGGGGGGGGTGCGGTAGCCTACAATGAGCAGTTCTTC. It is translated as CASSLGGGAVAYNEQFF.